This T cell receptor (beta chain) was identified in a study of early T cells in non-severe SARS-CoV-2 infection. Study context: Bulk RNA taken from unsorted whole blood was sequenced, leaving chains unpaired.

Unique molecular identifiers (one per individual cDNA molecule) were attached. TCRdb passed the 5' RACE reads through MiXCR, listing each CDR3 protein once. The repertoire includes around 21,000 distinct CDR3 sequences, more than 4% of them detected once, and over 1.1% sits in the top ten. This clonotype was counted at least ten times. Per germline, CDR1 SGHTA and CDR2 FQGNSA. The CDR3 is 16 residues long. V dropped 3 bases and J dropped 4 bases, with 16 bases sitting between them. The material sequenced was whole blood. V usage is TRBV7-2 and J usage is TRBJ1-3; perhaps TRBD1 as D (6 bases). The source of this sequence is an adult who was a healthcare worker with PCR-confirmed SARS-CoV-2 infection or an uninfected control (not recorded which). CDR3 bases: TGTGCCAGCAGCTTTCCCGCCCCTGACAGGGGAAACACCATATATTTT. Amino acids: CASSFPAPDRGNTIYF.